What follows are 3 T cell receptor beta chains derived from one specimen sequenced in a study of blood T cell repertoires in COVID-19. The data were produced by immunoSEQ multiplex PCR, yet TCRdb's version contains in-frame clones alone and is incomplete. The data contain about 140,000 clones, around 78% of them seen just once; the ten biggest clones take up approximately 2%. Sequencing was carried out using peripheral blood. The receptors stem from a woman aged 60 to 75 with acute or convalescent COVID-19.

This clone was found a few times. This sequence joins TRBV7-9 and TRBJ2-7; no definite D call. The germline V gene encodes CDR1 SEHNR and CDR2 FQNEAQ (reference sequence). V was trimmed by 1 base and J by 5 bases, leaving 18 bases between them. The CDR3 has 16 residues. The CDR3 protein is CASSLDQIHGGNEQYF. The CDR3 DNA reads as TGTGCCAGCAGCTTAGATCAGATACACGGCGGTAACGAGCAGTACTTC.

This chain links TRBV15 with TRBJ2-1; D not resolved. V lost 6 bases to trimming and J lost 2 bases, with 11 bases between them. The CDR3 spans 14 residues. Germline-derived CDR1 and CDR2 are LNHNV and YYDKDF (reference sequence). The CDR3 reads CATSPGLTYNEQFF. CDR3 nucleotide sequence: TGTGCCACCAGTCCTGGTCTAACCTACAATGAGCAGTTCTTC. The full variable domain, with the rest looked up from reference TRBV15 and TRBJ2-1, is DAMVIQNPRYQVTQFGKPVTLSCSQTLNHNVMYWYQQKSSQAPKLLFHYYDKDFNNEADTPDNFQSRRPNTSFCFLDIRSPGLGDTAMYLCATSPGLTYNEQFFGPGTRLTVL.

CDR3 protein: CASSSGLSDGEQFF. The CDR3 coding sequence is TGTGCCAGCAGCTCGGGACTTAGCGACGGTGAGCAGTTCTTC. The chain couples TRBV5-4 to TRBJ2-1, with a tentative D call TRBD2 (6 bases). The CDR3 extends over 14 amino acids. With 3 bases removed from V and 9 bases from J, the gap between germline ends came to 16 bases. Per the germline V gene, CDR1 is SGHNT and CDR2 is YYREEE (reference sequence).